These T cell receptor beta chains were read from a single sample in a study of OX40 agonist ivuxolimab in advanced cancers. Clones were read by immunoSEQ multiplex PCR, and TCRdb kept only the in-frame ones, dropping some. The data show around 94,000 clones, 80% to 95% seen once. Specimen: CD4+ or CD8+ T cells sorted from blood, collected in a trial of the OX40 agonist ivuxolimab. The origin of the receptors is an adult with an advanced solid tumor such as melanoma, head and neck, liver or kidney cancer. Both conserved end residues are part of each CDR3. The order of the fields is CDR3 DNA, CDR3 protein, D gene, J gene, CDR3 length, V gene, clone size. D genes are given only for firm matches. Not every row has a clone size; where given, it reads once, few, many or a size class.

CDR3 DNA: TGCGCCAGCAGCCCACTGACAGGGTTCGAGCAGTACTTC; CDR3 protein: CASSPLTGFEQYF; D gene: TRBD1; J gene: TRBJ2-7; CDR3 length: 13; V gene: TRBV4-1; clone size: few
CDR3 DNA: TGTGCCATCAGTGAGTTCCCTAGCGATGAGCAGTTCTTC; CDR3 protein: CAISEFPSDEQFF; D gene: -; J gene: TRBJ2-1; CDR3 length: 13; V gene: TRBV10-3; clone size: -
CDR3 DNA: TGTGCCAGCAGAACAGGGGAGGATGAAAAACTGTTTTTT; CDR3 protein: CASRTGEDEKLFF; D gene: TRBD1; J gene: TRBJ1-4; CDR3 length: 13; V gene: TRBV13; clone size: -
CDR3 DNA: TGTGCCAGCAGTTTATCTGGGGGGCTGAACACCGGGGAGCTGTTTTTT; CDR3 protein: CASSLSGGLNTGELFF; D gene: -; J gene: TRBJ2-2; CDR3 length: 16; V gene: TRBV27; clone size: -
CDR3 DNA: TGCGCCAGCAGTTCAGGGGGCGCGGGCTATGGCTACACCTTC; CDR3 protein: CASSSGGAGYGYTF; D gene: TRBD1; J gene: TRBJ1-2; CDR3 length: 14; V gene: TRBV4-1; clone size: -
CDR3 DNA: TGTGCCACCAGCAGAGGCGGCCCCGGGGACACTGAAGCTTTCTTT; CDR3 protein: CATSRGGPGDTEAFF; D gene: -; J gene: TRBJ1-1; CDR3 length: 15; V gene: TRBV15; clone size: -
CDR3 DNA: TGTGCCAGCACGTCGGGTCCTAGCGGGTTGTACAATGAGCAGTTCTTC; CDR3 protein: CASTSGPSGLYNEQFF; D gene: TRBD2; J gene: TRBJ2-1; CDR3 length: 16; V gene: TRBV27; clone size: -
CDR3 DNA: TGTGCCAGCAGCCCAGGGACTAGCGGGAGCCCACTCCAAGAGACCCAGTACTTC; CDR3 protein: CASSPGTSGSPLQETQYF; D gene: TRBD2; J gene: TRBJ2-5; CDR3 length: 18; V gene: TRBV7-2; clone size: -
CDR3 DNA: TGTGCCAGCGGGTGGAGCGGGGGGGGTTCTAGCTCCTACGAGCAGTACTTC; CDR3 protein: CASGWSGGGSSSYEQYF; D gene: TRBD2; J gene: TRBJ2-7; CDR3 length: 17; V gene: TRBV7-9; clone size: -
CDR3 DNA: TGTGCCAGCAGGGGACAGGGGGCCTATGGCTACACCTTC; CDR3 protein: CASRGQGAYGYTF; D gene: TRBD1; J gene: TRBJ1-2; CDR3 length: 13; V gene: TRBV27; clone size: -
CDR3 DNA: TGTGCCAGTAGTCTCCGGGGGGATGGCTACACCTTC; CDR3 protein: CASSLRGDGYTF; D gene: -; J gene: TRBJ1-2; CDR3 length: 12; V gene: TRBV19; clone size: -
CDR3 DNA: TGTGCCAGCAGCGCTAGCGGGGGGCGGGATACGCAGTATTTT; CDR3 protein: CASSASGGRDTQYF; D gene: TRBD2; J gene: TRBJ2-3; CDR3 length: 14; V gene: TRBV5-4; clone size: -
CDR3 DNA: TGTGCCAGCTCTGCCATTTCGTCCGGGGCCAACGTCCTGACTTTC; CDR3 protein: CASSAISSGANVLTF; D gene: -; J gene: TRBJ2-6; CDR3 length: 15; V gene: TRBV6-5; clone size: once
CDR3 DNA: TGTGCCAGCAGCAAAGATGACAGGAGCAATCAGCCCCAGCATTTT; CDR3 protein: CASSKDDRSNQPQHF; D gene: -; J gene: TRBJ1-5; CDR3 length: 15; V gene: TRBV21-1; clone size: -
CDR3 DNA: TGTGCCAGCAGCGAACCCCCGGGACAGGGATGGTCACCCCTCCACTTT; CDR3 protein: CASSEPPGQGWSPLHF; D gene: TRBD1; J gene: TRBJ1-6; CDR3 length: 16; V gene: TRBV7-3; clone size: -
CDR3 DNA: TGTGCCAGCAGCCTCGGGACTCACGGGGAGACCCAGTACTTC; CDR3 protein: CASSLGTHGETQYF; D gene: -; J gene: TRBJ2-5; CDR3 length: 14; V gene: TRBV7-9; clone size: -
CDR3 DNA: TGCGCCAGCAGCCAATCCCTCACCTACGAGCAGTACTTC; CDR3 protein: CASSQSLTYEQYF; D gene: -; J gene: TRBJ2-7; CDR3 length: 13; V gene: TRBV4-1; clone size: few